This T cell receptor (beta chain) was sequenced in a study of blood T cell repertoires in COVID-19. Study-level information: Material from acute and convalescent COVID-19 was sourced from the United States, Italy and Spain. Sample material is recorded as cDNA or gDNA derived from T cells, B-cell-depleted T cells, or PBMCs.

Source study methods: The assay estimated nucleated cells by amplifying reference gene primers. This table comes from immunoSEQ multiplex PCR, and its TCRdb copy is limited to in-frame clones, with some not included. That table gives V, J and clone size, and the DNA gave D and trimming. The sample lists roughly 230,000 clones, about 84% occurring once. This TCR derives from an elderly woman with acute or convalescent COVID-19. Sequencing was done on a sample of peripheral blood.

CDR3 coding DNA: TGTGCCAGCAGCGTCCTACAGGGGGCAACCGGGGAGCTGTTTTTT. Encoded protein: CASSVLQGATGELFF. The gene calls are TRBV5-6 and TRBJ2-2, with TRBD1 identical over 9 bases. The ends lost 4 bases at V and 5 bases at J; junction bases unmatched: 6. This CDR3 region has 15 residues. The germline V gene has CDR1 SGHDT and CDR2 YYEEEE.